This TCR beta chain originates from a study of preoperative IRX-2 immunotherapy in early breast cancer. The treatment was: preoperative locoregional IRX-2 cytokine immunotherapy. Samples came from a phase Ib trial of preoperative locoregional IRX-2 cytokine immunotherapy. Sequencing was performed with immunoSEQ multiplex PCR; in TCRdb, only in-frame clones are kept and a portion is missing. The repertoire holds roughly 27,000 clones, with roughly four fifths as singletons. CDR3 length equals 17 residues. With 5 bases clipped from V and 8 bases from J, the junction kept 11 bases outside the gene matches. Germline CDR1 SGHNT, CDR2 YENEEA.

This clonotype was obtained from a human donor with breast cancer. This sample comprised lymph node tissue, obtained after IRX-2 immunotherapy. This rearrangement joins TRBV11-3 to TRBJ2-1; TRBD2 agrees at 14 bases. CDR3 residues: CASSPQGLAGVGDEQFF. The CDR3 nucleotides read TGTGCCAGCAGCCCCCAGGGACTAGCGGGAGTTGGGGATGAGCAGTTCTTC. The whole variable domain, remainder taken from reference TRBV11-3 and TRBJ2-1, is EAGVVQSPRYKIIEKKQPVAFWCNPISGHNTLYWYLQNLGQGPELLIRYENEEAVDDSQLPKDRFSAERLKGVDSTLKIQPAELGDSAVYLCASSPQGLAGVGDEQFFGPGTRLTVL.